These 29 T cell receptor beta chains came from one sample sequenced in a study of long-term antiretroviral therapy in people with HIV. A v3.0 immunoSEQ assay was performed at survey level. Assay used: immunoSEQ multiplex PCR; TCRdb lists only in-frame clones, some missing. Among under 30,000 clones listed, almost 95% were seen once. The sample consisted of unsorted PBMCs, taken approximately 7.4 years after starting antiretroviral therapy. The receptors shown here come from a man aged 50 to 59 with HIV.

This clone showed up just once. The chain employs TRBV7-6 and TRBJ2-7; D is possibly TRBD1 or TRBD2 (5 bases each). The CDR3 spans 13 residues. Germline V CDR1 and CDR2: SGHVS, FNYEAQ. Trimming pared 5 bases from V and 2 bases from J, leaving 10 bases between. The CDR3 reads CASSRGRTYEQYF. CDR3 nucleotide sequence: TGTGCCAGCAGCCGGGGCAGAACCTACGAGCAGTACTTC.

J is TRBJ2-3 and V is TRBV21-1; whether TRBD2, the table's D call, matches the DNA was not checked. TRBV21-1 is reported as a pseudogene. The CDR3 sequence is 19 residues long. In DNA form, the CDR3 reads TGTGCCAGCAGCAAAGGGGCCGGGACTAGCGGGGGGGGCACAGATACGCAGTATTTT. Residues: CASSKGAGTSGGGTDTQYF.

DNA for the CDR3: TGTGCCAGCAGCCCCACCGCCACGGGACGGCGATATGGCTACACCTTC. Protein sequence: CASSPTATGRRYGYTF. The chain links TRBV4-2 to TRBJ1-2, with a possible D match to TRBD1 (5 bases). Germline loops: CDR1 LGHNA, CDR2 YNFKEQ. Trimming shortened V by 4 bases and J by 5 bases, and 20 bases separated the two germline ends. The CDR3 loop spans 16 amino acids.

This sequence joins TRBV19 and TRBJ2-3; TRBD1 aligns across 10 bases. Germline loops: CDR1 LNHDA, CDR2 SQIVND (reference sequence). There are 16 residues in the CDR3. V shed 1 base and J 2 bases; nucleotides not matched to a gene: 3. The CDR3 DNA reads TGTGCCAGTAGTATAGGGGGGACAGGGGTCACAGATACGCAGTATTTT. Its translation is CASSIGGTGVTDTQYF.

The rearrangement links TRBV7-9 to TRBJ2-3; TRBD2 matches 13 bases. Germline trimming cut 4 bases from V and 4 bases from J; bases unmatched to any gene: 11. This CDR3 region has 18 residues. Germline-derived CDR1 and CDR2 are SEHNR and FQNEAQ (reference sequence). CDR3 amino acids: CASSSPDVTSGGPDTQYF. DNA for the CDR3: TGTGCCAGCAGCTCTCCCGACGTGACTAGCGGGGGGCCAGATACGCAGTATTTT. Drawing the rest from reference TRBV7-9 and TRBJ2-3, the complete variable domain is DTGVSQNPRHKITKRGQNVTFRCDPISEHNRLYWYRQTLGQGPEFLTYFQNEAQLEKSRLLSDRFSAERPKGSFSTLEIQRTEQGDSAMYLCASSSPDVTSGGPDTQYFGPGTRLTVL.

J is TRBJ1-2 and V is TRBV6-5, with 7 bases matching TRBD1. V gave up 6 bases and J gave up 7 bases; unmatched junction bases: 2. The CDR3 runs to 11 residues. CDR1 and CDR2 from the germline V gene are MNHEY and SVGAGI. The CDR3 reads CASRRQGGYTF. The CDR3 DNA sequence: TGTGCCAGCAGACGACAGGGTGGCTACACCTTC.

This clone was observed a single time. This chain connects TRBV6-6 to TRBJ1-2; the D is unclear. CDR3 length equals 13 residues. The V and J ends lost 2 bases and 2 bases respectively, with 6 bases between them. Per germline, CDR1 MNHNY and CDR2 SVGAGI (reference sequence). The CDR3 DNA is TGTGCCAGCAGTTACGGAGGCAACTATGGCTACACCTTC. Its protein is CASSYGGNYGYTF.

This clone appeared a single time. The sample contains more than one DNA sequence encoding this CDR3. This sequence joins TRBV11-2 and TRBJ2-2, with D perhaps assigned TRBD1 or TRBD2 (5 bases each). Germline CDR1 SGHAT, CDR2 FQNNGV. This CDR3 comprises 14 residues. Trimming shortened V by 5 bases and J by 2 bases, and 9 bases separated the two germline ends. The CDR3 DNA is TGTGCCAGCAGCCGGGACCGCAACACCGGGGAGCTGTTTTTT. Translation: CASSRDRNTGELFF.

The chain employs TRBV29-1 and TRBJ1-2; 7 positions agree with TRBD1. The germline V gene has CDR1 SQVTM and CDR2 ANQGSEA. V gave up 5 bases and J gave up 8 bases; unmatched junction bases: 2. CDR3 length equals 10 residues. CDR3 loop: CSVKTGGYTF. In DNA, the CDR3 is TGCAGCGTTAAGACAGGGGGCTACACCTTC.

J is TRBJ1-1 and V is TRBV19; 7 bases map to TRBD1. Per germline, CDR1 LNHDA and CDR2 SQIVND (reference sequence). Trimming at V came to 4 bases and at J to 1 base, leaving 3 bases not matched to a gene. The CDR3 totals 14 residues. CDR3 sequence: CASSTHRGNTEAFF. CDR3 sequence (DNA): TGTGCCAGTAGTACTCACAGGGGGAACACTGAAGCTTTCTTT.

CDR3 bases: TGTGCCAGTAGTATCTTTTATAGCGGGGGGTACACAGATACGCAGTATTTT. Translated, it gives CASSIFYSGGYTDTQYF. J is TRBJ2-3 and V is TRBV19; 10 bases fit TRBD2. The CDR3 is 17 residues long. The J segment lost 2 bases and the V segment lost 3 bases, leaving 8 bases of the junction unmatched. CDR1 and CDR2 from the germline V gene are LNHDA and SQIVND (reference sequence).

The chain uses TRBV30 and TRBJ1-3, with D uncertain. The germline CDR1 and CDR2 sequences are GTSNPN and SVGIG (reference sequence). Trimming stripped 3 bases from V and 2 bases from J, with 20 bases between. CDR3 length: 17 residues. The CDR3 nucleotides are TGTGCCTGGAGCGCCCTACTCCGGGGATCTGCTGGAAACACCATATATTTT. Amino acids: CAWSALLRGSAGNTIYF.

This clone occurred once. The CDR3 DNA reads as TGTGCCAGCAGCGTGGGGGCAGGGGCCAATCAGCCCCAGCATTTT. It codes for CASSVGAGANQPQHF. The chain carries TRBV11-2 and TRBJ1-5, with a weak D call TRBD1 (6 bases). CDR1 SGHAT and CDR2 FQNNGV come from the germline V gene. The CDR3 spans 15 residues. Trimming cost V 5 bases and J 3 bases, with 14 bases left between them. Complete variable domain (other parts from reference TRBV11-2 and TRBJ1-5): EAGVAQSPRYKIIEKRQSVAFWCNPISGHATLYWYQQILGQGPKLLIQFQNNGVVDDSQLPKDRFSAERLKGVDSTLKIQPAKLEDSAVYLCASSVGAGANQPQHFGDGTRLSIL.

The chain employs TRBV5-1 and TRBJ1-1; D possibly corresponds to TRBD1 (5 bases). This CDR3 is 13 amino acids long. Looked up from germline, CDR1 is SGHRS and CDR2 is YFSETQ. The V end lost 7 bases, the J end lost 2 bases, and 12 bases lay between the germline ends. The CDR3 DNA reads TGCGCCAGCGGACGGGACGTCAACACTGAAGCTTTCTTT. Its protein product is CASGRDVNTEAFF.

The CDR3 bases are TGTGCCAGCTCACCTGAGGGGGCCGGGAACACTGAAGCTTTCTTT. Residues: CASSPEGAGNTEAFF. This sequence joins TRBV18 and TRBJ1-1; TRBD1 matches at 7 bases. The CDR3 spans 15 residues. The V gene's germline CDR1 is KGHSH and CDR2 LQKENI. The V segment lost 3 bases and the J segment 1 base; nucleotides outside the gene matches: 5.

The chain combines TRBV19 with TRBJ2-3; 11 bases line up with TRBD1. There are 15 residues in the CDR3. Trimming took 6 bases from V and 2 from J; bases not matched to a gene: 4. Germline V gene data show CDR1 as LNHDA and CDR2 as SQIVND (reference sequence). The CDR3 region has the DNA TGTGCCAGTAGCCTCGGACAGGGGGCCACAGATACGCAGTATTTT. It translates to CASSLGQGATDTQYF.

This chain connects TRBV6-5 to TRBJ1-1; D gene unclear. The V end lost 5 bases, the J end lost 1 base, and 8 bases lay between the germline ends. The CDR3 has 13 residues. Germline CDR1 is MNHEY and CDR2 is SVGAGI. The CDR3 sequence is CASSTVANTEAFF. DNA for the CDR3: TGTGCCAGCAGTACCGTCGCGAACACTGAAGCTTTCTTT.

V and J are TRBV4-1 and TRBJ2-1, with D possibly TRBD2 on 6 matching bases. CDR1 is MGHRA, CDR2 YSYEKL, per germline. The V end was cut by 1 base, the J end by 7 bases, with 11 bases between. CDR3 length: 14 residues. The CDR3 reads CASSQALGGNEQFF. CDR3 DNA: TGCGCCAGCAGCCAAGCGTTGGGGGGAAATGAGCAGTTCTTC.

V is TRBV5-1 and J is TRBJ1-2; D gene unclear. CDR1 is SGHRS and CDR2 is YFSETQ in the germline V gene. The V end lost 0 bases, the J end lost 3 bases, and 9 bases lay between the germline ends. CDR3 size: 14 residues. In nucleotides, the CDR3 is TGCGCCAGCAGCTTGGACAGTTCCCACTATGGCTACACCTTC. It specifies CASSLDSSHYGYTF.

CDR3 nucleotide sequence: TGCGCCAGCAGCCAAGAGGGTTACTCTGGAAACACCATATATTTT. Amino acid sequence: CASSQEGYSGNTIYF. This rearrangement joins TRBV4-1 to TRBJ1-3, with D unresolved. V gave up 0 bases and J gave up 0 bases, with 6 bases separating them. Germline V CDR1 and CDR2: MGHRA, YSYEKL. The CDR3 totals 15 residues.

The J gene is TRBJ1-1, the V gene TRBV25-1, with D unclear. V gave up 4 bases and J gave up 4 bases, with 4 bases separating them. There are 11 residues in the CDR3. Germline lookup yields CDR1 MGHDK and CDR2 SYGVNS. This CDR3 is CASSASTEAFF. In DNA form, the CDR3 reads TGTGCCAGCAGTGCAAGCACTGAAGCTTTCTTT.

This chain links TRBV19 with TRBJ2-3; 11 bases agree with TRBD2. This CDR3 is built from 14 residues. Germline CDR1 and CDR2: LNHDA and SQIVND (reference sequence). The ends lost 7 bases at V and 5 bases at J; junction bases unmatched: 5. The CDR3 nucleotides are TGTGCCAGTAAACTAGCGGGGGCCAAAGATACGCAGTATTTT. The encoded protein is CASKLAGAKDTQYF.

The CDR3 coding sequence is TGTGCCAGCAGCTTGCAAACTAGTAGGGTGAATGAGCAGTTCTTC. Its translation: CASSLQTSRVNEQFF. The chain links TRBV11-1 to TRBJ2-1; D is perhaps TRBD2 (5 bases). The V end was cut by 3 bases, the J end by 7 bases, with 16 bases between. CDR3 length equals 15 residues. The germline gives CDR1 SGHAT, CDR2 FQDESV (reference sequence).

This chain connects TRBV4-3 to TRBJ2-7; 11 bases are shared with TRBD1. V lost 4 bases, J lost 3 bases, and 5 bases stayed unmatched. The CDR3 loop spans 15 amino acids. Germline V lookup: CDR1 LGHNA, CDR2 YSLEER. CDR3 protein: CASSPRTGGHYEQYF. CDR3 in DNA: TGCGCCAGCAGCCCGCGGACAGGGGGCCACTACGAGCAGTACTTC.

This chain uses TRBV11-2 with TRBJ1-2; D is perhaps TRBD1 (6 bases). V was cut by 5 bases and J by 8 bases, with 24 bases left in between. Germline V gives CDR1 SGHAT, CDR2 FQNNGV. The CDR3 is made up of 16 amino acids. The DNA of the CDR3 is TGTGCCAGCAGCCAACTTGCTGGACAGAGAAGATCCGGCTACACCTTC. Translated: CASSQLAGQRRSGYTF.

This clone was picked up a small number of times. This rearrangement joins TRBV7-3 to TRBJ2-7; D unresolved. The V gene's germline CDR1 is SGHTA and CDR2 FQGTGA. V was cut by 4 bases and J by 7 bases, with 11 bases left in between. The CDR3 spans 12 residues. The CDR3 DNA reads as TGTGCCAGCAGCTCGGACGGTGGGGAGCAGTACTTC. Translated, it gives CASSSDGGEQYF.

The chain is built from TRBV4-3 and TRBJ2-7; 10 bases are a match to TRBD1. The ends lost 1 base at V and 3 bases at J; junction bases unmatched: 3. The CDR3 is 15 amino acids. Looked up from germline, CDR1 is LGHNA and CDR2 is YSLEER. The CDR3 DNA sequence: TGCGCCAGCAGCCAAGGACAGGGGGCGTTCTACGAGCAGTACTTC. This gives the protein CASSQGQGAFYEQYF.

The V gene is TRBV9, the J gene TRBJ1-2; D possibly corresponds to TRBD1 (6 bases). The CDR3 sequence is 20 residues long. Germline CDR1 and CDR2: SGDLS and YYNGEE. Between the trimmed V and J ends, which lost 0 bases and 0 bases, there was a span of 24 bases. DNA of the CDR3: TGTGCCAGCAGCGTAGTCGGGGACAATACGGGGGGCAGGGCTAACTATGGCTACACCTTC. Amino acids: CASSVVGDNTGGRANYGYTF.

The chain joins TRBV30 to TRBJ1-3, with D possibly matching TRBD1 (5 bases). Trimming took 0 bases from V and 0 from J, leaving 9 bases between them. Germline V CDR1 and CDR2: GTSNPN, SVGIG (reference sequence). The CDR3 has 15 amino acids. In DNA form, the CDR3 reads TGTGCCTGGAGTGTAAATAGGGGCTCTGGAAACACCATATATTTT. Translating gives CAWSVNRGSGNTIYF.